The 8 T cell receptor beta chains below were found in one sample sequenced in a study of T cells in lung cancer brain metastases. Libraries were prepared by immunoSEQ multiplex PCR; TCRdb keeps only in-frame clonotypes and omits some of them. This sample carries 5,000 to 6,500 clones, more than 80% of them seen once, and the ten largest clones take more than 5.5%. The specimen sequenced was tumor tissue from a brain metastasis. The origin of the receptors is a man aged 45 to 65 with non-small cell lung cancer that had spread to the brain.

This clone was recorded only once. This sequence joins TRBV7-2 and TRBJ2-5; D is perhaps TRBD2 (6 bases). The length of the CDR3 is 14 residues. Trimming stripped 1 base from V and 4 bases from J, with 10 bases between. CDR1 is SGHTA, CDR2 FQGNSA, per germline. The CDR3 spells CASSLGGTGETQYF. In DNA, the CDR3 is TGTGCCAGCAGCTTAGGAGGGACTGGAGAGACCCAGTACTTC.

The chain employs TRBV29-1 and TRBJ1-1, with TRBD1 identical over 8 bases. CDR1 is SQVTM and CDR2 is ANQGSEA in the germline V gene. After removal of 1 base from V and 10 bases from J, the junction contained 8 bases not matched to a gene. The CDR3 has 13 amino acids. As DNA, the CDR3 is TGCAGCGTTGAAGTCCCGGACAGGGCAACAGCTTTCTTT. Protein product: CSVEVPDRATAFF.

The CDR3 here is CASRRAQGLNSPLHF. In DNA form, the CDR3 reads TGTGCCAGCAGACGCGCACAGGGATTGAATTCACCCCTCCACTTT. The chain employs TRBV6-5 and TRBJ1-6, with D perhaps matching TRBD1 (6 bases). CDR1 and CDR2 from the germline V gene are MNHEY and SVGAGI. V was trimmed by 6 bases and J by 7 bases, leaving 16 bases between them. CDR3 length: 15 amino acids.

This rearrangement joins TRBV7-2 to TRBJ1-2; TRBD1 is a possible D gene (6 bases). The CDR3 contains 14 residues. Germline V gives CDR1 SGHTA, CDR2 FQGNSA. V gave up 4 bases and J gave up 2 bases, with 11 bases separating them. The CDR3 DNA is TGTGCCAGCAGCTCTAGGGGGGACAACTATGGCTACACCTTC. It yields the protein CASSSRGDNYGYTF. The whole variable domain, filled in from reference TRBV7-2 and TRBJ1-2, reads GAGVSQSPSNKVTEKGKDVELRCDPISGHTALYWYRQSLGQGLEFLIYFQGNSAPDKSGLPSDRFSAERTGGSVSTLTIQRTQQEDSAVYLCASSSRGDNYGYTFGSGTRLTVV.

The rearrangement joins TRBV30 to TRBJ1-2; D remains unclear. This CDR3 spans 11 amino acids. Trimming took 2 bases from V and 8 from J, leaving 9 bases between them. Germline CDR1 is GTSNPN and CDR2 is SVGIG (reference sequence). The chain's CDR3 is CAWSPQDGYTF. DNA of the CDR3: TGTGCCTGGAGTCCCCAGGACGGCTACACCTTC.

This clone was counted only a few times. The chain uses TRBV9 and TRBJ1-1; D not resolved. CDR1 and CDR2 (germline): SGDLS, YYNGEE. Trimming removed 0 bases at V and 0 bases at J, with 3 bases between. CDR3 size: 13 residues. The CDR3: CASSVAMNTEAFF. The CDR3 nucleotides read TGTGCCAGCAGCGTAGCGATGAACACTGAAGCTTTCTTT.

V is TRBV6-6 and J is TRBJ1-2; possibly TRBD1 for D (5 bases). Germline loops: CDR1 MNHNY, CDR2 SVGAGI (reference sequence). The CDR3 has 12 residues. V was clipped by 6 bases and J by 7 bases, with 12 bases between them. CDR3 loop: CASSREFSGYTF. The DNA for the CDR3 is TGTGCCAGCAGCAGGGAGTTCTCTGGCTACACCTTC.

The chain recombines TRBV27 with TRBJ2-3; 9 bases agree with TRBD1. This CDR3 comprises 14 residues. V lost 6 bases to trimming and J lost 2 bases; unmatched junction nucleotides: 3. Germline V CDR1 and CDR2: MNHEY, SMNVEV (reference sequence). The CDR3 loop is CASRGQGHTDTQYF. The CDR3 region has the DNA TGTGCCAGCAGGGGACAGGGCCACACAGATACGCAGTATTTT.